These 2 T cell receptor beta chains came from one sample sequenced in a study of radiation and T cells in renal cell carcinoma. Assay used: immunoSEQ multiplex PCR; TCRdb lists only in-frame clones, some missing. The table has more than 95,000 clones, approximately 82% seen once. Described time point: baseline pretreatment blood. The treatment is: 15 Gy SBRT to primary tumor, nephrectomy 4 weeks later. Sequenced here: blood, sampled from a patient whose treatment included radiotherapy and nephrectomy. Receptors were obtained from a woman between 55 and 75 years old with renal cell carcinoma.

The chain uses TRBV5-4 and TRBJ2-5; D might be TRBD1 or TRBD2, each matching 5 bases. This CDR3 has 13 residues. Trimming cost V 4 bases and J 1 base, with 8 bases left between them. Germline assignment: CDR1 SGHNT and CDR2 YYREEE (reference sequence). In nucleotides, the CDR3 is TGTGCCAGCAGCCTCGGGACCCAAGAGACCCAGTACTTC. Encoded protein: CASSLGTQETQYF.

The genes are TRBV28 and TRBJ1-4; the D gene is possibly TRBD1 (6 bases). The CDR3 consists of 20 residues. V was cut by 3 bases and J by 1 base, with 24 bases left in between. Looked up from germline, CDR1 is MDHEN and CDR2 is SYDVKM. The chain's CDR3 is CASSFSLWDSGAVTNEKLFF. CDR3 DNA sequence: TGTGCCAGCAGTTTCAGCCTTTGGGACTCGGGGGCGGTAACTAATGAAAAACTGTTTTTT.